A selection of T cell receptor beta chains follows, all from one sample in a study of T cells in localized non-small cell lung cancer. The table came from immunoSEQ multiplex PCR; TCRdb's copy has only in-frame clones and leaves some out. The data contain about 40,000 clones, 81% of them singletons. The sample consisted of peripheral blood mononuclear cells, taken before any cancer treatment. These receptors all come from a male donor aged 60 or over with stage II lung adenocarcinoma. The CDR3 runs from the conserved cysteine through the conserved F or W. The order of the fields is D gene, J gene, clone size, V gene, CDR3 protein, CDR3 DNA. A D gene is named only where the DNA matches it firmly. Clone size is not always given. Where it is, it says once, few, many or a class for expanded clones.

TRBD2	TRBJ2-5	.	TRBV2	CASSEARTSGSIGETQYF	TGTGCCAGCAGTGAAGCGCGGACTAGCGGGAGTATAGGCGAGACCCAGTACTTC
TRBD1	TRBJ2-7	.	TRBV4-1	CASSHLDRALNEQYF	TGCGCCAGCAGCCACCTCGACAGGGCGCTAAACGAGCAGTACTTC
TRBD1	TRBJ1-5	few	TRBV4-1	CASSQETGGSQPQHF	TGCGCCAGCAGCCAAGAGACAGGGGGTTCTCAGCCCCAGCATTTT
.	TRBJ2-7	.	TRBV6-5	CASSVQHSYEQYF	TGTGCCAGCAGTGTACAGCACAGCTACGAGCAGTACTTC
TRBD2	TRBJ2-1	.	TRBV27	CASSFLAGINEQFF	TGTGCCAGCAGTTTCCTAGCGGGAATCAATGAGCAGTTCTTC
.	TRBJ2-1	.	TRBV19	CASSPGRQVVSYNEQFF	TGTGCCAGTAGTCCCGGCCGACAGGTAGTATCCTACAATGAGCAGTTCTTC
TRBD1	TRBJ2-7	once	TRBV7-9	CASSLVLGQGKDEQYF	TGTGCCAGCAGCTTAGTACTGGGACAGGGGAAGGACGAGCAGTACTTC
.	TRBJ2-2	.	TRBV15	CATSREQGLKGADTGELFF	TGTGCCACCAGCAGAGAACAAGGGTTGAAGGGCGCAGACACCGGGGAGCTGTTTTTT
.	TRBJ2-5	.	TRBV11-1	CASSAGGGRISAQYF	TGTGCCAGCAGCGCCGGCGGTGGGAGGATCTCGGCCCAGTACTTC
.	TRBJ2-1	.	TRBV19	CASSSGRLSGEQFF	TGTGCCAGTAGTTCCGGACGATTATCTGGTGAGCAGTTCTTC
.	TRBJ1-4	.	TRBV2	CASRDIRLFF	TGTGCCAGCAGAGATATTAGACTGTTTTTT
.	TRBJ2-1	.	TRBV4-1	CASSLQANLWDEQFF	TGCGCCAGCAGTCTTCAGGCAAACCTTTGGGATGAGCAGTTCTTC
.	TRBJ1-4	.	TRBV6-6	CASIDADGANEKLFF	TGTGCCAGCATTGATGCTGACGGGGCTAATGAAAAACTGTTTTTT
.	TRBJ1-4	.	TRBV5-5	CASSLGAGKGDEKLFF	TGTGCCAGCAGCCTCGGAGCCGGGAAAGGAGATGAAAAACTGTTTTTT
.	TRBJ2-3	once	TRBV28	CASSEQSIGKQYF	TGTGCCAGCAGCGAACAAAGTATTGGAAAGCAGTATTTT
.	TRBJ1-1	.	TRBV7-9	CASSSRGPAFF	TGTGCCAGCAGCTCGAGGGGACCAGCTTTCTTT
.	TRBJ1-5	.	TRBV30	CAWRDQGRSNQPQHF	TGTGCCTGGAGGGACCAAGGGAGATCCAATCAGCCCCAGCATTTT
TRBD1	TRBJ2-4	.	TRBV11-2	CASSLGNRGPQNIQYF	TGTGCCAGCAGCTTAGGGAACAGGGGACCCCAAAACATTCAGTACTTC
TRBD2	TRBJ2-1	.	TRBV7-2	CASKAAGAYNEQFF	TGTGCCAGCAAAGCGGCGGGAGCCTACAATGAGCAGTTCTTC
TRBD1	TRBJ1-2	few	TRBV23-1	CASNRGTYGYTF	TGCGCCAGCAACAGGGGAACCTATGGCTACACCTTC
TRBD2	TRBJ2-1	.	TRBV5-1	CASSWGASGRDSYNEQFF	TGCGCCAGCAGCTGGGGCGCTAGCGGGAGGGATTCCTACAATGAGCAGTTCTTC
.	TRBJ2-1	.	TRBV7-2	CASSLTRDPYNEQFF	TGTGCCAGCAGCTTAACCCGGGATCCCTACAATGAGCAGTTCTTC